This TCR beta chain was identified in a study of OX40 agonist ivuxolimab in advanced cancers. At the level of the study: Among those treated, three patients had partial responses, one with hepatocellular carcinoma and two with cutaneous melanoma.

Study-level points and caveats: Among the lowest peripheral clonal expansion occurred in 0.1-3.0 mg/kg partial responders.

Profiled with immunoSEQ multiplex PCR; TCRdb holds only in-frame clones, not every one. Of some 50,000 clones listed, more than 75% were seen once; the top ten hold roughly 15%. On this clone itself: Its antigen is not identified.

Enrollment shut out patients with autoimmune disease history or systemic immunosuppression. Sampled blood was obtained at baseline, cycle 4 day 1, and cycle 7 day 1. This specimen consisted of CD4+ or CD8+ T cells sorted from blood, obtained in a trial of the OX40 agonist ivuxolimab. This clonotype was sampled from an adult with an advanced solid tumor such as melanoma, head and neck, liver or kidney cancer.

Here the CDR3 reads CASSQEVSGPDTQYF. The CDR3, as DNA: TGCGCCAGCAGCCAAGAAGTCTCGGGGCCAGATACGCAGTATTTT. This chain links TRBV4-1 with TRBJ2-3; D tentatively reads TRBD1 or TRBD2 (5 bases each). Trimming pared 0 bases from V and 4 bases from J, leaving 11 bases between. The CDR3 has 15 residues. Germline CDR1 MGHRA, CDR2 YSYEKL.